The 14 T cell receptor beta chains in this list originate from one sample, sequenced in a study of blood T cell repertoires in COVID-19. Sequencing was performed with immunoSEQ multiplex PCR; in TCRdb, only in-frame clones are kept and a portion is missing. The data contain about 310,000 clones, about 85% of them seen just once; the ten biggest clones take up 1.5% to 2%. Sequenced: PBMCs or T cells enriched from blood (not recorded which). The receptors stem from a woman aged 30 to 39 who had been exposed to COVID-19.

This clone appeared once. V is TRBV9 and J is TRBJ2-7; perhaps TRBD2 as D (5 bases). Trimming left V 0 bases short and J 0 bases short, with 7 bases between. The CDR3 contains 14 residues. Germline values: CDR1 SGDLS, CDR2 YYNGEE. The chain's CDR3 is CASSVGTYSYEQYF. The CDR3 DNA follows: TGTGCCAGCAGCGTAGGGACTTACTCCTACGAGCAGTACTTC.

CDR3 region: CASSPKDPGLAGFNEQFF. The CDR3 nucleotides read TGTGCCAGCAGCCCAAAGGATCCGGGACTAGCGGGATTCAATGAGCAGTTCTTC. The V gene is TRBV3-1 (or the pseudogene TRBV3-2), the J gene TRBJ2-1, with 13 bases aligning to TRBD2. The V segment lost 4 bases and the J segment 6 bases; nucleotides outside the gene matches: 12. The germline CDR1 and CDR2 sequences are LGHDT and YNNKEL (reference sequence). The CDR3 sequence is 18 residues long.

V usage is TRBV29-1 and J usage is TRBJ1-3; 10 bases map to TRBD1. Germline CDR1 is SQVTM and CDR2 is ANQGSEA. This CDR3 is built from 15 residues. Unmatched junction bases numbered 7, after V lost 4 bases and J lost 4 bases. CDR3 in amino acids: CSVAGEGQGGNTIYF. CDR3 bases: TGCAGCGTTGCCGGAGAGGGACAGGGGGGAAACACCATATATTTT.

This chain connects TRBV28 to TRBJ1-1; D ambiguous. V lost 6 bases and J lost 4, with 15 bases in between. The CDR3 is made up of 14 amino acids. Per the germline V gene, CDR1 is MDHEN and CDR2 is SYDVKM. The chain's CDR3 is CASSSAGVGTEAFF. CDR3 bases: TGTGCCAGCAGCTCTGCTGGAGTAGGCACTGAAGCTTTCTTT. The full variable domain, in which reference TRBV28 and TRBJ1-1 provide the parts outside the CDR3, is DVKVTQSSRYLVKRTGEKVFLECVQDMDHENMFWYRQDPGLGLRLIYFSYDVKMKEKGDIPEGYSVSREKKERFSLILESASTNQTSMYLCASSSAGVGTEAFFGQGTRLTVV.

The chain carries TRBV5-5 and TRBJ2-3; 7 nucleotides line up with TRBD1. J was trimmed by 2 bases and V by 0 bases; bases with no gene match: 6. Germline V gene sequence: CDR1 SGHKS, CDR2 YYEKEE (reference sequence). This CDR3 comprises 16 residues. DNA of the CDR3: TGTGCCAGCAGCTTGGTAAGACAGGGACCCACAGATACGCAGTATTTT. The encoded protein is CASSLVRQGPTDTQYF.

The J gene is TRBJ1-4, the V gene TRBV7-9, with D possibly being TRBD1 (6 bases). V was clipped by 5 bases and J by 7 bases, with 14 bases between them. Germline V gene data show CDR1 as SEHNR and CDR2 as FQNEAQ (reference sequence). The CDR3 contains 14 residues. The DNA for the CDR3 is TGTGCCAGCAGCGGCGACAGGATTGGTGAAAAACTGTTTTTT. It translates to CASSGDRIGEKLFF.

The chain has TRBV30 and TRBJ2-5; the match to TRBD2 covers 7 bases. Trimming at V came to 1 base and at J to 1 base, leaving 3 bases not matched to a gene. Germline loops: CDR1 GTSNPN, CDR2 SVGIG (reference sequence). The CDR3 consists of 14 residues. The CDR3 is CAWSGWGGQETQYF. In DNA form, the CDR3 reads TGTGCCTGGAGTGGGTGGGGGGGCCAAGAGACCCAGTACTTC.

The gene calls are TRBV30 and TRBJ1-1; D not resolved. V was shortened by 0 bases and J by 5 bases, with 4 bases between the two germline ends. The length of the CDR3 is 11 residues. Germline CDR1 and CDR2: GTSNPN and SVGIG (reference sequence). The CDR3 bases are TGTGCCTGGAGTGTCGTGACTGAAGCTTTCTTT. It specifies CAWSVVTEAFF.

J is TRBJ2-4 and V is TRBV12-5, with a possible D match to TRBD1 (5 bases). V lost 5 bases, J lost 5 bases, and 13 bases lay in between. Per germline, CDR1 LGHNT and CDR2 FRNRAP. The CDR3 length is 14 residues. For the CDR3, the DNA is TGTGCTAGTGGTAATCAGGGTGTCCAAAACATTCAGTACTTC. Amino acids: CASGNQGVQNIQYF. The whole variable domain, filled in from reference TRBV12-5 and TRBJ2-4, reads DARVTQTPRHKVTEMGQEVTMRCQPILGHNTVFWYRQTMMQGLELLAYFRNRAPLDDSGMPKDRFSAEMPDATLATLKIQPSEPRDSAVYFCASGNQGVQNIQYFGAGTRLSVL.

V gene TRBV4-3 combines with J gene TRBJ2-7, with D uncertain. Trimming removed 0 bases at V and 0 bases at J, with 9 bases between. The CDR3 is 15 amino acids. Germline CDR1 is LGHNA and CDR2 is YSLEER. The CDR3 is CASSQDITPSYEQYF. The CDR3 coding sequence is TGCGCCAGCAGCCAAGATATAACACCCTCCTACGAGCAGTACTTC.

This clone appeared a single time. The chain combines TRBV3-1 (or the pseudogene TRBV3-2) with TRBJ1-1; D may be TRBD1 (6 bases). V lost 0 bases, J lost 7 bases, and 9 bases lay in between. Germline lookup yields CDR1 LGHDT and CDR2 YNNKEL (reference sequence). This CDR3 spans 13 amino acids. CDR3 DNA sequence: TGTGCCAGCAGCCAAGAAATGGACAGTGAAGCTTTCTTT. This encodes CASSQEMDSEAFF.

This chain joins TRBV7-2 and TRBJ2-7, with no clear D. V dropped 4 bases and J dropped 0 bases, with 10 bases sitting between them. The germline V gene has CDR1 SGHTA and CDR2 FQGNSA. This CDR3 spans 14 amino acids. Here the CDR3 DNA reads TGTGCCAGCAGCTCATATGACAACTCCTACGAGCAGTACTTC. Its protein is CASSSYDNSYEQYF.

The genes are TRBV7-2 and TRBJ2-1; the match to TRBD1 covers 11 bases. V lost 2 bases to trimming and J lost 7 bases; unmatched junction nucleotides: 10. Germline values: CDR1 SGHTA, CDR2 FQGNSA. The length of the CDR3 is 17 residues. CDR3 in amino acids: CASSLYVGTGGRNEQFF. CDR3 nucleotides: TGTGCCAGCAGCTTATATGTCGGGACAGGGGGTAGGAATGAGCAGTTCTTC. The full variable domain, completed using reference TRBV7-2 and TRBJ2-1, is GAGVSQSPSNKVTEKGKDVELRCDPISGHTALYWYRQSLGQGLEFLIYFQGNSAPDKSGLPSDRFSAERTGGSVSTLTIQRTQQEDSAVYLCASSLYVGTGGRNEQFFGPGTRLTVL.

J is TRBJ2-5 and V is TRBV10-3, with TRBD1 identical over 7 bases. CDR3 length: 15 amino acids. V was clipped by 4 bases and J by 9 bases; unmatched bases: 14. The germline V gene has CDR1 ENHRY and CDR2 SYGVKD. The CDR3 protein is CAISGQGVWGEPQYF. Written as DNA, the CDR3 is TGTGCCATCAGTGGACAGGGCGTTTGGGGTGAACCCCAGTACTTC.